The 25 T cell receptor beta chains reported below all come from one sample, sequenced in a study of shared clonotypes between healthy human individuals (dated by TCRdb to the early 2020s). Library generation was performed with the immunoSEQ multiplex PCR assay. TCRdb's version of the immuneACCESS table is confined to in-frame rearrangements and falls short of the full clone set. An unresolved V gene accounts for under half of the shortfall where checked; the remainder is of unknown origin. Here the sample has some 580,000 clones; around 97% occur a single time. The top ten clonotypes cover 0.045% to 0.07% of the sample. Sequenced material: naive CD4+ T cells sorted from blood. The sample's cell subset or site label, decoded: CD45RA+ positively selected. The receptor source for this set is a woman under 40 in good health.

The V gene is TRBV28, the J gene TRBJ2-7; 8 nucleotides align to TRBD2. The CDR3 is 17 residues long. V shed 3 bases and J 3 bases; nucleotides not matched to a gene: 13. Germline V gene data show CDR1 as MDHEN and CDR2 as SYDVKM. Here the CDR3 DNA reads TGTGCCAGCAGTTTGGTTAGCGGGATAGGGTTAGGCTACGAGCAGTACTTC. Protein: CASSLVSGIGLGYEQYF.

The rearrangement joins TRBV11-2 to TRBJ2-3; perhaps TRBD2 as D (5 bases). This CDR3 is 17 amino acids long. The germline V and J ends were trimmed by 3 bases and 3 bases, with 19 bases remaining between them. CDR1 is SGHAT, CDR2 FQNNGV, per germline. CDR3 DNA sequence: TGTGCCAGCAGCTTCTTGGCACGGACGGGCGGGACAGATACGCAGTATTTT. Protein product: CASSFLARTGGTDTQYF.

The chain employs TRBV19 and TRBJ2-2; D is unclear. Germline V CDR1 and CDR2: LNHDA, SQIVND (reference sequence). This CDR3 has 16 amino acids. Between the trimmed V and J ends, which lost 3 bases and 3 bases, there was a span of 14 bases. The CDR3, as DNA: TGTGCCAGTAGTATGGGTGTCGGAACGTACACCGGGGAGCTGTTTTTT. Translated, it gives CASSMGVGTYTGELFF.

This chain uses TRBV30 with TRBJ2-5, with D tentatively TRBD2 (6 bases). Gene TRBJ2-7 matches the end of the DNA better, so the J call may be wrong. Germline assignment: CDR1 GTSNPN and CDR2 SVGIG (reference sequence). This CDR3 is 13 amino acids long. In DNA, the CDR3 is TGTGCCTGGCGATGGGGAGGACCTGACGAGCAGTACTTC. As protein: CAWRWGGPDEQYF.

The genes are TRBV10-3 and TRBJ1-1; no firm D call. Between the trimmed V and J ends, which lost 0 bases and 3 bases, there was a span of 11 bases. Germline CDR1 reads ENHRY; CDR2 reads SYGVKD. This CDR3 contains 15 residues. The CDR3 region has the DNA TGTGCCATCAGTGAGTCGGCCTTACCTCACACTGAAGCTTTCTTT. This codes for CAISESALPHTEAFF.

This chain connects TRBV19 to TRBJ1-1; D unclear. With 3 bases removed from V and 1 base from J, the gap between germline ends came to 12 bases. Looked up from germline, CDR1 is LNHDA and CDR2 is SQIVND (reference sequence). CDR3 length: 15 residues. The CDR3 DNA reads as TGTGCCAGTAGTATTAATCCCCCCAAGAACACTGAAGCTTTCTTT. Its protein is CASSINPPKNTEAFF.

The genes are TRBV5-8 and TRBJ2-5; D not resolved. Germline V gene data show CDR1 as SGHTS and CDR2 as YDEGEE. This CDR3 is 11 amino acids long. V shed 4 bases and J shed 7 bases, with 8 bases lying between them. The CDR3 DNA is TGTGCCAGCAGCCCCCGCGGGACCCAGTACTTC. It is translated as CASSPRGTQYF.

The CDR3 DNA reads as TGTGCCAGCTCACCGCTACAGGGGACCCCATCCTACAATGAGCAGTTCTTC. Encoded protein: CASSPLQGTPSYNEQFF. V usage is TRBV18 and J usage is TRBJ2-1; 7 nucleotides agree with TRBD1. V was pared by 3 bases and J by 1 base, with 9 bases of the junction left unmatched. Germline CDR1 KGHSH, CDR2 LQKENI. The CDR3 spans 17 residues.

This chain connects TRBV6-6 to TRBJ1-5; the D is unclear. Germline CDR1 and CDR2: MNHNY and SVGAGI (reference sequence). The CDR3 spans 15 residues. V lost 5 bases, J lost 0 bases, and 11 bases lay in between. For the CDR3, the DNA is TGTGCCAGCAGTCCTGGGTTTTATAGCAATCAGCCCCAGCATTTT. This gives the protein CASSPGFYSNQPQHF.

This rearrangement joins TRBV11-2 to TRBJ2-1; 9 nucleotides match TRBD2. The germline V gene has CDR1 SGHAT and CDR2 FQNNGV. The ends lost 4 bases at V and 0 bases at J; junction bases unmatched: 4. The CDR3 has 16 residues. The CDR3 loop reads CASSSLAGVSYNEQFF. Here the CDR3 DNA reads TGTGCCAGCAGCTCTTTAGCGGGAGTCTCCTACAATGAGCAGTTCTTC.

This clone was seen just once. The chain couples TRBV19 to TRBJ2-7; 9 bases agree with TRBD2. In germline, CDR1 is LNHDA, CDR2 SQIVND (reference sequence). The V and J ends lost 1 base and 9 bases, in that order; junction bases with no gene match: 13. This CDR3 contains 16 residues. CDR3 bases: TGTGCCAGTAGTATAGGTAGGTCTAGCGGGGAAGTCGTGCAGTACTTC. This translates into CASSIGRSSGEVVQYF.

The J gene is TRBJ1-6, the V gene TRBV14; D remains ambiguous. This CDR3 region has 13 residues. CDR1 and CDR2 (germline): SGHDN, FVKESK. The CDR3 bases are TGTGCTAGCGCGTCAAGGTTTAATTCACCCCTCCACTTT. Translating it yields CASASRFNSPLHF.

The chain combines TRBV30 with TRBJ2-2, with TRBD1 matching over 7 bases. Trimming took 2 bases from V and 8 from J; bases not matched to a gene: 8. CDR3 length: 14 amino acids. Germline V CDR1 and CDR2: GTSNPN, SVGIG (reference sequence). The chain's CDR3 is CAWSYFDRVGELFF. The DNA for the CDR3 is TGTGCCTGGAGTTACTTTGACAGGGTGGGGGAGCTGTTTTTT.

A remark on this clone: Other nucleotide sequences from this sample produce the same CDR3. The chain couples TRBV28 to TRBJ1-1, with D possibly TRBD1 on 5 matching bases. Germline loops: CDR1 MDHEN, CDR2 SYDVKM. Between the trimmed V and J ends, which lost 3 bases and 5 bases, there was a span of 16 bases. This CDR3 spans 15 amino acids. The CDR3 sequence: CASSFPGSGGTEAFF. The CDR3 bases are TGTGCCAGCAGTTTTCCAGGGTCCGGCGGGACTGAAGCTTTCTTT. The variable domain in full, completed from reference TRBV28 and TRBJ1-1, reads DVKVTQSSRYLVKRTGEKVFLECVQDMDHENMFWYRQDPGLGLRLIYFSYDVKMKEKGDIPEGYSVSREKKERFSLILESASTNQTSMYLCASSFPGSGGTEAFFGQGTRLTVV.

V is TRBV28 and J is TRBJ2-7; 7 nucleotides align to TRBD2. After removal of 9 bases from V and 4 bases from J, the junction contained 15 bases not matched to a gene. CDR3 length equals 15 residues. Germline V gene sequence: CDR1 MDHEN, CDR2 SYDVKM. The CDR3 coding sequence is TGTGCCAGTAAATCGGGGGGAACAATTAATTACGAGCAGTACTTC. Translation gives CASKSGGTINYEQYF.

This chain connects TRBV9 to TRBJ2-1; 9 positions agree with TRBD1. In germline, CDR1 is SGDLS, CDR2 YYNGEE. Trimming removed 0 bases from V and 6 bases from J; junction bases left unmatched: 4. The CDR3 totals 15 residues. CDR3 in amino acids: CASSVARTGVNEQFF. CDR3 nucleotides: TGTGCCAGCAGCGTAGCAAGGACAGGGGTCAATGAGCAGTTCTTC.

J is TRBJ2-1 and V is TRBV6-1, with 8 bases matching TRBD2. Germline loops: CDR1 MNHNS, CDR2 SASEGT. V lost 3 bases, J lost 8 bases, and 18 bases stayed unmatched. The CDR3 extends over 18 amino acids. The CDR3 protein is CASSDTGTSGSRVDEQFF. The CDR3 region has the DNA TGTGCCAGCAGTGATACGGGTACTAGCGGAAGCAGGGTAGATGAGCAGTTCTTC.

Notes on this clone: One end of the junction is discordant with germline, which a read error may explain. The chain recombines TRBV11-2 with TRBJ1-4, with D maybe TRBD1 (5 bases). The germline CDR1 and CDR2 sequences are SGHAT and FQNNGV. The CDR3 is made up of 16 amino acids. Written as DNA, the CDR3 is TGTGCCAGCAGCTTGGTACCGGGACTGCCTAAGGAAAAACTGTTTTTT. It yields the protein CASSLVPGLPKEKLFF.

This clone appeared once. The chain couples TRBV28 to TRBJ2-5, with 11 bases fitting TRBD2. V lost 4 bases and J lost 6; bases outside the gene matches: 7. Germline V gives CDR1 MDHEN, CDR2 SYDVKM. The CDR3 is made up of 15 amino acids. CDR3: CASSSYSGREKTQYF. The CDR3, as DNA: TGTGCCAGCAGTTCATATAGCGGGAGGGAAAAGACCCAGTACTTC.

The V gene is TRBV28, the J gene TRBJ2-5; D possibly uses TRBD1 or TRBD2 (5 bases each). CDR3 size: 12 residues. Germline CDR1 MDHEN, CDR2 SYDVKM. V was clipped by 7 bases and J by 5 bases, with 11 bases between them. The CDR3 coding sequence is TGTGCCAGCACGGCAGGGACGGAGACCCAGTACTTC. Translated, it gives CASTAGTETQYF.

The rearrangement links TRBV4-1 to TRBJ2-2, with TRBD2 matching 8 bases. CDR1 is MGHRA and CDR2 is YSYEKL in the germline V gene. This CDR3 is built from 16 residues. J lost 6 bases, V lost 0 bases, and 6 bases had no gene match. The CDR3 spells CASSQDGAGASGELFF. Here the CDR3 DNA reads TGCGCCAGCAGCCAAGACGGAGCGGGAGCGTCCGGGGAGCTGTTTTTT.

This chain links TRBV6-5 with TRBJ2-5; 7 bases align to TRBD1. The J call may not be correct, given that the DNA end is closer to TRBJ2-7. Germline loops: CDR1 MNHEY, CDR2 SVGAGI. This CDR3 is 11 amino acids long. The CDR3 here is CASSAGGEQYF. CDR3 DNA sequence: TGTGCCAGCAGCGCAGGGGGCGAGCAGTACTTC.

The DNA for the CDR3 is TGTGCCAGTAGTATAGAGGCCAGGCCGAGCTCCTACAATGAGCAGTTCTTC. Translation gives CASSIEARPSSYNEQFF. The rearrangement uses TRBV19 and TRBJ2-1; D remains ambiguous. The length of the CDR3 is 17 residues. CDR1 is LNHDA and CDR2 is SQIVND in the germline V gene (reference sequence). Trimming stripped 0 bases from V and 0 bases from J, with 12 bases between.

This sequence joins TRBV7-9 and TRBJ1-1; D might be TRBD1 (5 bases). V was shortened by 3 bases and J by 2 bases, with 10 bases between the two germline ends. This CDR3 has 14 amino acids. Looked up from germline, CDR1 is SEHNR and CDR2 is FQNEAQ (reference sequence). CDR3 sequence reads: CASSLGDLNTEAFF. The CDR3 DNA follows: TGTGCCAGCAGCTTGGGGGACCTAAACACTGAAGCTTTCTTT.

Remarks on this clone: This same CDR3 is encoded by further DNA sequences in the sample. CDR3 nucleotide sequence: TGTGCCAGCAGGACTTCCTACGAGCAGTACTTC. Its protein product is CASRTSYEQYF. The chain recombines TRBV28 with TRBJ2-5; D not certain. The J call may not be correct, given that the DNA end is closer to TRBJ2-7. The CDR3 is 11 residues long. CDR1 MDHEN and CDR2 SYDVKM come from the germline V gene.